This section outlines one T cell receptor (beta chain) sequence together with its context. This entry comes from a study of blood T cell repertoires in COVID-19. This CDR3 is built from 15 residues. V was trimmed by 4 bases and J by 6 bases, leaving 17 bases between them. Germline lookup yields CDR1 SGHRS and CDR2 YFSETQ. TCRdb's table, derived via immunoSEQ multiplex PCR, lists solely in-frame clones and lacks some. The sample gives roughly 130,000 clones, about 80% of which show up once; 15% to 20% is in the top ten. Sequenced: peripheral blood. The chain uses TRBV5-1 and TRBJ2-1, with D maybe TRBD1 (5 bases). The sequence was collected from a woman between 50 and 59 years old with acute or convalescent COVID-19. CDR3 in DNA: TGCGCCAGCAGCCTTGACAGTCAACGGTTCAATGAGCAGTTCTTC. This codes for CASSLDSQRFNEQFF.